This T cell receptor (beta chain) was obtained from a study of blood T cell repertoires in COVID-19. Whole-study context: T cells, B-cell-depleted T cells, or PBMCs provided the cDNA or gDNA that served as material.

Profiling relied on immunoSEQ multiplex PCR, and the TCRdb table lists in-frame clones only, not all of them. Among about 180,000 clones listed, roughly 90% were seen once. The CDR3 extends over 16 amino acids. Trimming removed 2 bases from V and 6 bases from J; junction bases left unmatched: 13. Germline CDR1 reads GTSNPN; CDR2 reads SVGIG (reference sequence). The specimen sequenced was PBMCs or T cells enriched from blood (not recorded which). This TCR was recovered from a woman in her 50s who had recovered from COVID-19. V and J are TRBV30 and TRBJ2-7; TRBD2 aligns across 10 bases. CDR3 bases: TGTGCCTGGAGTCCAGGGGCTCTAGCGGGAGTCGGCGAGCAGTACTTC. Translated, it gives CAWSPGALAGVGEQYF. Supplemented by reference TRBV30 and TRBJ2-7, the full variable domain reads SQTIHQWPATLVQPVGSPLSLECTVEGTSNPNLYWYRQAAGRGLQLLFYSVGIGQISSEVPQNLSASRPQDRQFILSSKKLLLSDSGFYLCAWSPGALAGVGEQYFGPGTRLTVT.